The 10 T cell receptor beta chains below were found in one sample sequenced in a study of sequential checkpoint blockade in melanoma. TCRdb keeps only in-frame clones here, not all; method: immunoSEQ multiplex PCR. The sample consists of several thousand clones, 20% to 25% of them appearing once. Stated treatment: randomized to nivolumab then ipilimumab (arm A) or the reverse (arm B). Sequencing used tumor tissue (inferred from file names), obtained from a patient given nivolumab and ipilimumab in sequence. The origin of the receptors is a human donor with melanoma.

This clone was counted at least ten times. The chain has TRBV7-1 and TRBJ2-1, with 8 bases aligning to TRBD1. TRBV7-1 is placed among ORFs of uncertain function. V trimming: 5 bases; J trimming: 8 bases; junction bases outside the gene matches: 5. There are 13 residues in the CDR3. For the CDR3, the DNA is TGTGCCAGCAGCCCAGGGGGCAGGGATGAGCAGTTCTTC. Protein product: CASSPGGRDEQFF.

The chain has TRBV19 and TRBJ1-2, with D possibly TRBD1 on 5 matching bases. With 7 bases removed from V and 4 bases from J, the gap between germline ends came to 22 bases. Germline V gene data show CDR1 as LNHDA and CDR2 as SQIVND (reference sequence). The CDR3 runs 16 residues. In nucleotides, the CDR3 is TGTGCCAGTACCCGTTACGGGCAGGGAGTTGGCTATGGCTACACCTTC. It yields the protein CASTRYGQGVGYGYTF.

Only a few counts were recorded for this clone. The chain employs TRBV19 and TRBJ2-2, with TRBD1 as a possible D gene (5 bases). Between the trimmed V and J ends, which lost 8 bases and 7 bases, there was a span of 14 bases. There are 13 residues in the CDR3. Germline loops: CDR1 LNHDA, CDR2 SQIVND (reference sequence). CDR3 DNA sequence: TGTGCCAGTCCAGGGAAGATAGACGGGGAGCTGTTTTTT. Its protein product is CASPGKIDGELFF.

Written as DNA, the CDR3 is TGCGCCAGCAGCGCCTTGACAGTGAACACTGAAGCTTTCTTT. This codes for CASSALTVNTEAFF. This rearrangement joins TRBV5-1 to TRBJ1-1, with D tentatively TRBD1 (5 bases). CDR3 size: 14 residues. Germline V lookup: CDR1 SGHRS, CDR2 YFSETQ. Trimming cost V 4 bases and J 0 bases, with 10 bases left between them.

This clone was seen a few times. The V gene is TRBV19, the J gene TRBJ2-2, with D possibly being TRBD2 (5 bases). This CDR3 is 14 amino acids long. Germline CDR1 reads LNHDA; CDR2 reads SQIVND (reference sequence). Trimming cost V 6 bases and J 3 bases, with 11 bases left between them. CDR3 bases: TGTGCCAGTAGGGGTCCGGGGTACACCGGGGAGCTGTTTTTT. Translated, it gives CASRGPGYTGELFF.

Within the sample, this clone is medium-sized. V is TRBV11-3 and J is TRBJ2-3; 10 nucleotides align to TRBD2. The CDR3 totals 16 residues. The V gene end was trimmed by 3 bases and the J gene end by 2 bases; junction bases not matched to a gene: 5. Germline V gene sequence: CDR1 SGHNT, CDR2 YENEEA. The chain's CDR3 is CASSFPSGGSTDTQYF. The CDR3 DNA is TGTGCCAGCAGCTTCCCTAGCGGGGGATCCACAGATACGCAGTATTTT.

The chain is built from TRBV12-5 and TRBJ1-3; D unclear. The germline V gene encodes CDR1 LGHNT and CDR2 FRNRAP. This CDR3 is built from 14 residues. The CDR3 reads CASGPRSSGNTIYF. The CDR3 nucleotides are TGTGCCAGCGGGCCCCGGAGCTCTGGAAACACCATATATTTT.

This chain joins TRBV6-8 and TRBJ2-5; D gene unclear. Trimming took off 5 bases at V and 0 bases at J, with 13 bases between the two ends. Germline V gene lookup returns CDR1 MNHGY and CDR2 SAAAGT. This CDR3 has 15 residues. Written as DNA, the CDR3 is TGTGCCAGCAGTGTAGACGTCCGGTACCAAGAGACCCAGTACTTC. Its translation: CASSVDVRYQETQYF.

This clone appeared a few times. This rearrangement joins TRBV9 to TRBJ1-3, with D unresolved. Germline assignment: CDR1 SGDLS and CDR2 YYNGEE. CDR3 size: 14 residues. Trimming stripped 0 bases from V and 9 bases from J, with 13 bases between. CDR3 amino acids: CASSVENVGGTIYF. CDR3 DNA sequence: TGTGCCAGCAGCGTAGAGAATGTCGGTGGCACCATATATTTT.

This clone was picked up many times. The rearrangement links TRBV7-6 to TRBJ2-7; 9 bases fit TRBD1. Germline lookup yields CDR1 SGHVS and CDR2 FNYEAQ. The length of the CDR3 is 15 residues. V shed 3 bases and J 2 bases; nucleotides not matched to a gene: 5. CDR3 DNA sequence: TGTGCCAGCAGCTTTCTAGGGACAGGGACCTACGAGCAGTACTTC. This codes for CASSFLGTGTYEQYF. The full variable domain, rest sourced from reference TRBV7-6 and TRBJ2-7, is GAGVSQSPRYKVTKRGQDVALRCDPISGHVSLYWYRQALGQGPEFLTYFNYEAQQDKSGLPNDRFSAERPEGSISTLTIQRTEQRDSAMYRCASSFLGTGTYEQYFGPGTRLTVT.